The 2 T cell receptor beta chains below were found in one sample sequenced in a study of regulatory T cells in long-lasting Graves disease (dated by TCRdb to 2020 to 2023). Libraries were constructed by multiplex PCR. Sequencing used an Illumina HiSeq 4000. TCR beta libraries were built with iRepertoire HTBI primers and Arm-PCR amplification of CDR3 regions. The raw public reads went through TCRdb reprocessing: fastp at Q25, MiXCR clone calling, in-frame beta chains kept. CDR3 protein sequences are deduplicated, and each keeps its most common genes and DNA. The sample profile shows hundreds of thousands of distinct CDR3 sequences; less than 25% of them were found once. Over 7.5% of the sample comes from the top ten. Interpreted using the paper, the time point label stands for: persistent/refractory GD, antithyroid drugs over 5 years with positive TRAb. RNA was extracted from PBMCs in TRIzol for both TCR sequencing and RNA sequencing.

Specimen: peripheral blood mononuclear cells (PBMCs), collected when the disease was refractory, from a patient treated with antithyroid drugs. These receptors came from a female donor with Graves disease.

This clonotype has at least ten counts. J is TRBJ2-7 and V is TRBV7-9; no reliable D call. This CDR3 is 12 amino acids long. From germline, CDR1 is SEHNR and CDR2 FQNEAQ (reference sequence). The V and J ends lost 6 bases and 4 bases respectively, with 10 bases between them. The CDR3 coding sequence is TGTGCCAGCAGAATGGACCGTTACGAGCAGTACTTC. It translates to CASRMDRYEQYF.

This clonotype was seen a handful of times. V is TRBV4-1 and J is TRBJ2-7, with 7 bases identical to TRBD2. V trimming: 3 bases; J trimming: 0 bases; junction bases outside the gene matches: 8. The CDR3 sequence is 16 residues long. Germline values: CDR1 MGHRA, CDR2 YSYEKL. The CDR3 loop is CASSQGLTPSSYEQYF. The CDR3 DNA sequence: TGCGCCAGCAGCCAGGGACTAACGCCGAGCTCCTACGAGCAGTACTTC.